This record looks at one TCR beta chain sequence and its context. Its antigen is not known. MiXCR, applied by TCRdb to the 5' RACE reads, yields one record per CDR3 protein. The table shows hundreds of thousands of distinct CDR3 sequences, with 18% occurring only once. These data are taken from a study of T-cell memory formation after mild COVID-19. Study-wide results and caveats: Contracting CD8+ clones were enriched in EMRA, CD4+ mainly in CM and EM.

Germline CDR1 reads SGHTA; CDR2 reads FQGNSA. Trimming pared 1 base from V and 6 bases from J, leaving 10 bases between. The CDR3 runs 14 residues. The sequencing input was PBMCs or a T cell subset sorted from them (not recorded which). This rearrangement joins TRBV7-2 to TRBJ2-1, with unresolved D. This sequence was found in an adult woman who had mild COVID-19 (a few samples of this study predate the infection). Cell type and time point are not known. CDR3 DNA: TGTGCCAGCAGCTTAGACCAATGGGGCAATGAGCAGTTCTTC. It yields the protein CASSLDQWGNEQFF.